This T cell receptor (beta chain) was sequenced in a study of blood T cell repertoires in COVID-19. Overall study context: Samples taken during acute and convalescent COVID-19 were collected in the United States, Italy and Spain. T cells, B-cell-depleted T cells, or PBMCs supplied cDNA or gDNA.

The CDR3 covers 18 residues. Germline trimming cut 1 base from V and 8 bases from J; bases unmatched to any gene: 14. From germline, CDR1 is MGHRA and CDR2 YSYEKL. As processed by the authors: The assay estimated nucleated cells by amplifying reference gene primers. Sequencing was performed with immunoSEQ multiplex PCR; in TCRdb, only in-frame clones are kept and a portion is missing. The V and J calls and clone size come from that table; D and trimming were worked out from the DNA. The sample includes some 140,000 clones, about 90% of them seen just once. Sequenced material: peripheral blood. The chain recombines TRBV4-1 with TRBJ1-5; 10 positions agree with TRBD1. The receptor's source is a man aged 50-59 years with acute or convalescent COVID-19. The CDR3 spells CASSQVGGTGARIKPQHF. CDR3 sequence (DNA): TGCGCCAGCAGCCAAGTGGGAGGGACAGGGGCAAGGATAAAGCCCCAGCATTTT.